These 30 T cell receptor beta chains came from one sample sequenced in a study of blood T cell repertoires in COVID-19. The table came from immunoSEQ multiplex PCR; TCRdb's copy has only in-frame clones and leaves some out. The sample records over 150,000 clones, around 82% being singletons. Sequencing was done on a sample of PBMCs or T cells enriched from blood (not recorded which). These receptors were collected from a man aged 40-50 years who had recovered from COVID-19.

The genes are TRBV4-3 and TRBJ2-7, with D tentatively TRBD1 (5 bases). The CDR3 spans 17 residues. The ends were cut back, 0 bases at V and 0 bases at J, with 15 bases in the middle. The germline V gene encodes CDR1 LGHNA and CDR2 YSLEER. CDR3 in DNA: TGCGCCAGCAGCCAAGAACCCGACAGAACTATCTCCTACGAGCAGTACTTC. Translated, it gives CASSQEPDRTISYEQYF.

The gene calls are TRBV11-2 and TRBJ1-3; 8 bases agree with TRBD1. The CDR3 has 15 amino acids. Per the germline V gene, CDR1 is SGHAT and CDR2 is FQNNGV. With 5 bases clipped from V and 0 bases from J, the junction kept 3 bases outside the gene matches. Here the CDR3 DNA reads TGTGCCAGCAGCCGGACAGGGAACTCTGGAAACACCATATATTTT. It yields the protein CASSRTGNSGNTIYF. Combining the CDR3 with reference TRBV11-2 and TRBJ1-3 gives the whole variable domain EAGVAQSPRYKIIEKRQSVAFWCNPISGHATLYWYQQILGQGPKLLIQFQNNGVVDDSQLPKDRFSAERLKGVDSTLKIQPAKLEDSAVYLCASSRTGNSGNTIYFGEGSWLTVV.

The chain employs TRBV12-3 or TRBV12-4 and TRBJ1-6, with D tentatively TRBD1 (6 bases). The CDR3 consists of 13 residues. Trimming left V 4 bases short and J 9 bases short, with 10 bases between. The chain's CDR3 is CASSSGHRSPLHF. CDR3 nucleotide sequence: TGTGCCAGCAGTTCGGGACACCGTTCACCCCTCCACTTT.

The rearrangement joins TRBV27 to TRBJ1-6; D ambiguous. CDR1 is MNHEY, CDR2 SMNVEV, per germline (reference sequence). The CDR3 has 14 residues. Trimming shortened V by 6 bases and J by 5 bases, and 11 bases separated the two germline ends. CDR3 protein: CASSPDKNNSPLHF. CDR3 bases: TGTGCCAGCAGCCCCGACAAGAATAATTCACCCCTCCACTTT.

V gene TRBV12-3 or TRBV12-4 combines with J gene TRBJ2-7; D possibly corresponds to TRBD2 (5 bases). Trimming removed 3 bases at V and 2 bases at J, with 5 bases between. The CDR3 is 12 residues long. The CDR3 sequence is CASSFGTYEQYV. DNA for the CDR3: TGTGCCAGCAGTTTCGGGACCTACGAGCAGTACGTC.

The V and J genes are TRBV2 and TRBJ2-3; TRBD1 agrees at 9 bases. V lost 3 bases to trimming and J lost 6 bases; unmatched junction nucleotides: 7. This CDR3 region has 15 residues. The germline CDR1 and CDR2 sequences are SNHLY and FYNNEI. The DNA of the CDR3 is TGTGCCAGCAGTGACGGGACAGGGCGTTGGGATACGCAGTATTTT. Translating it yields CASSDGTGRWDTQYF.

V and J are TRBV6-1 and TRBJ1-1, with D unresolved. The CDR3 has 14 residues. V lost 4 bases, J lost 1 base, and 10 bases lay in between. Germline V gene sequence: CDR1 MNHNS, CDR2 SASEGT. CDR3 protein: CASSGAAPNTEAFF. The CDR3 DNA reads TGTGCCAGCAGTGGAGCGGCCCCGAACACTGAAGCTTTCTTT.

This chain uses TRBV2 with TRBJ2-1, with D possibly being TRBD2 (5 bases). The CDR3 runs 15 residues. V dropped 0 bases and J dropped 9 bases, with 15 bases sitting between them. Per germline, CDR1 SNHLY and CDR2 FYNNEI. CDR3 nucleotides: TGTGCCAGCAGTGAAGCGTGGGCGGGCCGTGGTGAGCAGTTCTTC. Protein: CASSEAWAGRGEQFF.

This clone was detected once. The genes are TRBV5-1 and TRBJ2-5, with TRBD1 as a possible D gene (6 bases). CDR3 length: 14 residues. Trimming took 6 bases from V and 4 from J, leaving 16 bases between them. Germline values: CDR1 SGHRS, CDR2 YFSETQ. In nucleotides, the CDR3 is TGCGCCAGCACACTCCAGACAGGTACAGAGACCCAGTACTTC. This translates into CASTLQTGTETQYF.

The DNA of the CDR3 is TGTGCCAGCAGCCCAGAACAGGGCATTAGGTCTGAAGCTTTCTTT. The encoded protein is CASSPEQGIRSEAFF. The chain has TRBV4-2 and TRBJ1-1, with D perhaps TRBD1 (6 bases). V was cut by 4 bases and J by 6 bases, with 18 bases left in between. The CDR3 is 15 residues long. Germline V lookup: CDR1 LGHNA, CDR2 YNFKEQ.

The rearrangement joins TRBV7-8 to TRBJ1-2, with 8 bases matching TRBD1. CDR3 length equals 17 residues. Germline V gives CDR1 SGHVS, CDR2 FQNEAQ. V shed 5 bases and J 2 bases; nucleotides not matched to a gene: 13. CDR3 bases: TGTGCCAGCAGCCCAAGGGGACAGGCGTTTGGGAACTATGGCTACACCTTC. Translation gives CASSPRGQAFGNYGYTF.

J is TRBJ2-1 and V is TRBV28, with TRBD2 identical over 12 bases. V lost 6 bases, J lost 3 bases, and 3 bases stayed unmatched. The germline V gene has CDR1 MDHEN and CDR2 SYDVKM. This CDR3 has 15 amino acids. The CDR3 spells CASSLAGGYYNEQFF. CDR3 coding DNA: TGTGCCAGCAGCCTAGCGGGAGGGTACTACAATGAGCAGTTCTTC.

The rearrangement uses TRBV19 and TRBJ2-7; 8 positions match TRBD1. Unmatched junction bases numbered 6, after V lost 5 bases and J lost 6 bases. Germline V gives CDR1 LNHDA, CDR2 SQIVND (reference sequence). The length of the CDR3 is 13 residues. The CDR3 protein is CASSADRGGEQYF. DNA of the CDR3: TGTGCCAGTAGTGCAGACAGGGGCGGCGAGCAGTACTTC.

This clone has just one count. A read error may produce the germline difference seen at one junction end. V usage is TRBV7-7 and J usage is TRBJ2-3, with 8 bases matching TRBD2. The CDR3 loop spans 16 amino acids. Per germline, CDR1 SSHAT and CDR2 FNYEAQ (reference sequence). The CDR3 nucleotides are TGTGCTAGCAGCCCTGGACTAGCTCCCGGCACAGATACGCAGTATTTT. Protein: CASSPGLAPGTDTQYF.

This clone occurred a few times. V is TRBV9 and J is TRBJ2-3; 9 bases map to TRBD2. The CDR3 spans 16 residues. The V gene's germline CDR1 is SGDLS and CDR2 YYNGEE. Unmatched junction bases numbered 6, after V lost 0 bases and J lost 4 bases. This chain's CDR3 is CASSVVASGMSDTQYF. CDR3 in DNA: TGTGCCAGCAGCGTAGTGGCTAGCGGGATGTCAGATACGCAGTATTTT.

This chain uses TRBV7-8 with TRBJ1-4, with 8 bases matching TRBD1. Trimming took 5 bases from V and 2 from J; bases not matched to a gene: 13. The CDR3 is 18 amino acids. CDR1 is SGHVS and CDR2 is FQNEAQ in the germline V gene. CDR3 amino acids: CASSIEIRGRITNEKLFF. Here the CDR3 DNA reads TGTGCCAGCAGCATAGAGATCAGGGGGCGTATTACTAATGAAAAACTGTTTTTT.

The J gene is TRBJ1-1, the V gene TRBV10-3; tentatively, D is TRBD1 (5 bases). The CDR3 is made up of 15 amino acids. With 4 bases removed from V and 3 bases from J, the gap between germline ends came to 15 bases. Germline V CDR1 and CDR2: ENHRY, SYGVKD. The CDR3: CAISGLDGGYTEAFF. The DNA of the CDR3 is TGTGCCATCAGTGGGTTAGATGGGGGGTACACTGAAGCTTTCTTT.

DNA for the CDR3: TGTGCCAGCAGGGGGACAGGGGCCACTGAAGCTTTCTTT. Amino acid sequence: CASRGTGATEAFF. The chain is built from TRBV12-3 or TRBV12-4 and TRBJ1-1, with 10 bases aligning to TRBD1. V was pared by 6 bases and J by 4 bases, with 2 bases of the junction left unmatched. This CDR3 contains 13 residues.

This sequence joins TRBV19 and TRBJ1-2; no reliable D call. This CDR3 is built from 14 residues. V dropped 8 bases and J dropped 8 bases, with 21 bases sitting between them. Germline values: CDR1 LNHDA, CDR2 SQIVND (reference sequence). The CDR3 loop is CASEEAGSSRGYTF. DNA of the CDR3: TGTGCCAGTGAGGAGGCCGGATCTTCGCGGGGCTACACCTTC.

As DNA, the CDR3 is TGTGCCAGCAGCCCGTCTAGCGCTACCTACAATGAGCAGTTCTTC. Translation gives CASSPSSATYNEQFF. The genes are TRBV7-2 and TRBJ2-1; weak D call: TRBD2 (6 bases). Trimming shortened V by 5 bases and J by 2 bases, and 13 bases separated the two germline ends. The CDR3 runs to 15 residues. Germline V gene lookup returns CDR1 SGHTA and CDR2 FQGNSA.

The chain is built from TRBV28 and TRBJ1-5; possibly TRBD1 for D (5 bases). The germline V gene has CDR1 MDHEN and CDR2 SYDVKM. This CDR3 spans 18 amino acids. V lost 4 bases and J lost 0, with 19 bases in between. This chain's CDR3 is CASSSPTAPAYSNQPQHF. In DNA form, the CDR3 reads TGTGCCAGCAGTTCGCCGACAGCCCCGGCTTATAGCAATCAGCCCCAGCATTTT.

The chain has TRBV6-2 or TRBV6-3 and TRBJ1-1; 8 nucleotides align to TRBD1. The ends lost 2 bases at V and 3 bases at J; junction bases unmatched: 2. The length of the CDR3 is 14 residues. CDR1 and CDR2 (germline): MNHEY, SVGEGT. The CDR3: CASSYTGGDTEAFF. The DNA for the CDR3 is TGTGCCAGCAGTTACACAGGGGGGGACACTGAAGCTTTCTTT.

This chain links TRBV28 with TRBJ1-2, with 7 bases aligning to TRBD1. V gave up 5 bases and J gave up 3 bases; unmatched junction bases: 12. The CDR3 runs 16 residues. Germline V gene sequence: CDR1 MDHEN, CDR2 SYDVKM. CDR3 protein: CASSARGQEYYYGYTF. The CDR3 DNA reads as TGTGCCAGCAGTGCCCGAGGACAGGAGTATTACTATGGCTACACCTTC.

The chain uses TRBV15 and TRBJ1-2, with TRBD1 matching 8 bases. CDR3 size: 16 residues. Germline trimming cut 5 bases from V and 6 bases from J; bases unmatched to any gene: 14. The germline V gene has CDR1 LNHNV and CDR2 YYDKDF (reference sequence). The CDR3 sequence is CATSPRVPEQGDGYTF. Here the CDR3 DNA reads TGTGCCACCAGCCCCCGAGTACCCGAACAGGGGGATGGCTACACCTTC.

The J gene is TRBJ1-2, the V gene TRBV30, with TRBD1 identical over 12 bases. Germline values: CDR1 GTSNPN, CDR2 SVGIG (reference sequence). Unmatched junction bases numbered 2, after V lost 2 bases and J lost 10 bases. This CDR3 is built from 12 residues. DNA of the CDR3: TGTGCCTGGAGTAGGGACAGGGGGCTCTACACCTTC. Its translation: CAWSRDRGLYTF.

The chain uses TRBV2 and TRBJ2-7; no reliable D call. Germline values: CDR1 SNHLY, CDR2 FYNNEI. Between the trimmed V and J ends, which lost 9 bases and 5 bases, there was a span of 20 bases. The CDR3 contains 14 residues. CDR3: CARDSGPGIHEQYF. Here the CDR3 DNA reads TGTGCCAGGGATAGTGGCCCAGGAATCCACGAGCAGTACTTC.

The rearrangement links TRBV24-1 to TRBJ2-4, with 7 nucleotides matching TRBD1. The CDR3 is 16 amino acids. CDR1 is KGHDR and CDR2 is SFDVKD in the germline V gene. V was clipped by 10 bases and J by 0 bases; unmatched bases: 11. CDR3 coding DNA: TGTGCCACTCCCACGAGGGGGCGTCAAGCCAAAAACATTCAGTACTTC. It codes for CATPTRGRQAKNIQYF.

The V and J genes are TRBV7-2 and TRBJ2-1; TRBD2 aligns across 14 bases. CDR1 SGHTA and CDR2 FQGNSA come from the germline V gene. CDR3 length: 17 amino acids. The V and J ends lost 5 bases and 4 bases, in that order; junction bases with no gene match: 7. The CDR3 DNA follows: TGTGCCAGCAGCCGGACTAGCGGGAGGAGGGGTTACAATGAGCAGTTCTTC. Translating it yields CASSRTSGRRGYNEQFF.

The chain links TRBV6-5 to TRBJ1-2, with D perhaps matching TRBD1 (6 bases). Trimming removed 1 base at V and 4 bases at J, with 13 bases between. The CDR3 covers 15 residues. Germline V gene data show CDR1 as MNHEY and CDR2 as SVGAGI. The CDR3 reads CASSYLIGQLYGYTF. The CDR3 DNA sequence: TGTGCCAGCAGTTACTTGATCGGACAGCTCTATGGCTACACCTTC.

The V call is TRBV24-1, the J call TRBJ2-1; 7 bases match TRBD1. The germline V gene has CDR1 KGHDR and CDR2 SFDVKD. J was trimmed by 0 bases and V by 2 bases; bases with no gene match: 3. CDR3 length equals 16 residues. CDR3 region: CATSDSYRGSYNEQFF. The DNA of the CDR3 is TGTGCCACCAGTGATTCTTACAGGGGCTCCTACAATGAGCAGTTCTTC.